These T cell receptor beta chains were read from a single sample in a study of blood T cell repertoires in COVID-19. Method: immunoSEQ multiplex PCR; TCRdb's copy keeps in-frame clones and lacks some. The data contain roughly 190,000 clones, around 90% of them singletons. The sample consisted of peripheral blood. The receptors were gathered from a man aged 60 to 69 with active or convalescent COVID-19. Both conserved end residues are trimmed from each CDR3. Each record gives: CDR3 protein, J gene, V gene.

ASRYRTGVTEAF,TRBJ1-1,TRBV6-5
ATSDGGTGGGSTDTQY,TRBJ2-3,TRBV24-1
ASSLGSTQY,TRBJ2-3,TRBV10-1
ASSALSRGGYYGYT,TRBJ1-2,TRBV2
ASSQGIWGNNSPLH,TRBJ1-6,TRBV14
ASRRTGSSPLH,TRBJ1-6,TRBV12-3/TRBV12-4
ASSPAGRPYEQY,TRBJ2-7,TRBV9
ASSLAPQRGVLSGANVLT,TRBJ2-6,TRBV7-2
ATSRDSVNQPQH,TRBJ1-5,TRBV15
ASSLANIGTAMNTEAF,TRBJ1-1,TRBV7-9
ASSFSGKNTEAF,TRBJ1-1,TRBV7-9
ASSQGARDSLT,TRBJ1-2,TRBV2
ASSFGSLAKNIQY,TRBJ2-4,TRBV7-9
ASSAAGVANYGYT,TRBJ1-2,TRBV7-8
ASSLGHHLNTGELF,TRBJ2-2,TRBV27
ASSPGQGFTRETQY,TRBJ2-5,TRBV5-1
ASSIRAPGALH,TRBJ1-6,TRBV19
ASSPRDSPYNEQF,TRBJ2-1,TRBV3-1/TRBV3-2
ASSPGQGGFDYGYT,TRBJ1-2,TRBV5-1
ASSLGRGARQETQY,TRBJ2-5,TRBV5-5
ASSPERGGTNEQF,TRBJ2-1,TRBV6-6
ASSFSSTEEQF,TRBJ2-1,TRBV5-1
ASSPGTGLREQY,TRBJ2-7,TRBV18
ASSETGTDGNMNTEAF,TRBJ1-1,TRBV6-1